The clone carrying this TCR beta chain was recorded many times. The sample is drawn from a study of neurological immune-mediated disorders. The CDR3 extends over 14 amino acids. The germline gives CDR1 SGHRS, CDR2 YFSETQ. Trimming stripped 0 bases from V and 6 bases from J, with 10 bases between. MiXCR was run by TCRdb on the 5' RACE reads, yielding one entry per CDR3 protein. The table includes 55,000 to 75,000 distinct CDR3 sequences, roughly 4.9% detected once. This receptor was identified in a human donor with multiple sclerosis. The donor label of this sample is uncertain. This rearrangement joins TRBV5-1 to TRBJ2-1; D perhaps matches TRBD2 (6 bases). The sequenced sample consisted of PBMCs. CDR3 loop: CASSLAGLLNEQFF. CDR3 in DNA: TGCGCCAGCAGCTTGGCGGGACTCCTCAATGAGCAGTTCTTC.